This entry is about one T cell receptor beta chain. The CDR3 has 14 residues. Per the germline V gene, CDR1 is LGHDT and CDR2 is YNNKEL (reference sequence). Using a J-beta primer mix together with a sample-barcoded 5' primer, a second PCR was run for about 6 to 11 cycles. Each CDR3 protein is one row after TCRdb ran MiXCR on the 5' RACE reads. This sample has around 790,000 distinct CDR3 sequences, with under 45% found just once. The entry originates in a study of blood T cells in healthy people across ages. This clonotype was obtained from a man aged 55-75 years in good health. The gene calls are TRBV3-1 and TRBJ2-5; a weak D match, TRBD1 (5 bases). Matching the DNA end better, TRBJ2-7 makes the J call doubtful. What was sequenced was blood. In DNA form, the CDR3 reads TGTGCCAGCAGCCAAGGCCCAGGGCCCTACGAGCAGTACTTC. Protein: CASSQGPGPYEQYF.